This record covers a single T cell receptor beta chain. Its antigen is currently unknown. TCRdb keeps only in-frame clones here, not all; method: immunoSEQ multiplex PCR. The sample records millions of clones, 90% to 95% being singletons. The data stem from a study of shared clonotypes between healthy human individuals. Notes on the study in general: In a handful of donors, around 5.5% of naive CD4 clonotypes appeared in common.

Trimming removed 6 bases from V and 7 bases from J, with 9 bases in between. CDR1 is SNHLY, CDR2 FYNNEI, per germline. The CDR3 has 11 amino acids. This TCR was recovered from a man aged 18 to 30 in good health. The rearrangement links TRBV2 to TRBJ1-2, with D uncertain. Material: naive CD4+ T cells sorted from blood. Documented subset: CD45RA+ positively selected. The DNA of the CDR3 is TGTGCCAGCAGGGAGGCGGGTGGCTACACCTTC. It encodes CASREAGGYTF.